This T cell receptor (beta chain) is drawn from a study of type 1 regulatory T cells. In the study overall: This in vitro CD4 product, T-allo10, is enriched for Tr1 cells and alloantigen-specific.

As concerns this clonotype: Its specificity is not known.

CDR3 size: 15 residues. The germline gives CDR1 MNHNS, CDR2 SASEGT. The V and J ends lost 6 bases and 6 bases, in that order; junction bases with no gene match: 12. TCRdb reprocessed the reads via MiXCR and lists one record per CDR3 protein. Altogether 55,000 to 65,000 distinct CDR3 sequences are present, 62% being singletons, with the ten largest covering less than 2%. The sequenced material came from cultured non-Tr1 T cells, either the whole culture or a sorted T cell fraction (not recorded which). The origin of this receptor is a human donor in good health. The chain recombines TRBV6-1 with TRBJ1-1; TRBD1 matches at 8 bases. CDR3 DNA sequence: TGTGCCAGCAGGGGACGACAGGGGTTATATTCTGAAGCTTTCTTT. Its translation is CASRGRQGLYSEAFF.